This T cell receptor (beta chain) was obtained from a study of T cell responses to AZD1222 COVID-19 vaccine. Study conclusions and caveats: Baseline antibody screening turned up just a handful of seropositive AZD1222 recipients. Following two doses of AZD1222, Spike-specific TCR breadth and depth rose. Repertoires were obtained solely post-peak T cell response. Regions 160-218 and 743-854 held dominance among vaccine-associated CD4 TCRs, which spanned spike.

Notes on this clone: Its specificity is not known.

This CDR3 spans 16 amino acids. The junction had 11 bases not matched to a gene; V was cut back by 4 bases and J by 6 bases. In germline, CDR1 is SGHNT, CDR2 YYREEE (reference sequence). Sequencing used immunoSEQ multiplex PCR; TCRdb keeps in-frame clones, though not all of them. This sample has under 45,000 clones, with 88% found just once. This sample comprised peripheral blood, obtained 28 days after the second dose of the MenACWY control vaccine. This chain uses TRBV5-4 with TRBJ1-2; TRBD1 aligns across 11 bases. The sequence was obtained from an adult who received the MenACWY meningococcal vaccine as a control. The CDR3 DNA reads TGTGCCAGCAGCCGCTCCGGGACAGGGGGTTCGGATGGCTACACCTTC. Translated: CASSRSGTGGSDGYTF.